Following are 27 T cell receptor beta chains from one sample sequenced in a study of T cells in localized non-small cell lung cancer. Sequencing used immunoSEQ multiplex PCR; TCRdb keeps in-frame clones, though not all of them. This table has approximately 81,000 clones, around 89% appearing once. The sequenced sample was peripheral blood, obtained before any cancer treatment. Receptors were obtained from a woman aged 35 to 69 with stage I squamous cell lung carcinoma.

This chain joins TRBV29-1 and TRBJ1-3; D uncertain. CDR3 length equals 14 residues. Trimming pared 2 bases from V and 0 bases from J, leaving 8 bases between. In germline, CDR1 is SQVTM, CDR2 ANQGSEA. As DNA, the CDR3 is TGCAGCGTTGAACTGGGCTCCTCTGGAAACACCATATATTTT. This codes for CSVELGSSGNTIYF.

The rearrangement links TRBV19 to TRBJ1-1; 9 bases match TRBD1. Germline V gene lookup returns CDR1 LNHDA and CDR2 SQIVND (reference sequence). J lost 5 bases, V lost 3 bases, and 10 bases had no gene match. This CDR3 has 16 amino acids. The DNA of the CDR3 is TGTGCCAGTAGTATTACCCTACAGGGGGCACAAACTGAAGCTTTCTTT. This codes for CASSITLQGAQTEAFF.

Comment on this clone: The same CDR3 is also encoded by other DNA sequences in this sample. This sequence joins TRBV5-4 and TRBJ1-2; TRBD1 matches at 10 bases. The V segment lost 4 bases and the J segment 2 bases; nucleotides outside the gene matches: 2. This CDR3 is 14 amino acids long. CDR1 and CDR2 (germline): SGHNT, YYREEE (reference sequence). The CDR3 region is CASSLDRGNYGYTF. CDR3 nucleotides: TGTGCCAGCAGCCTGGACAGGGGGAACTATGGCTACACCTTC.

This sequence joins TRBV2 and TRBJ2-7; D ambiguous. V lost 7 bases to trimming and J lost 3 bases, with 7 bases between them. Germline CDR1 reads SNHLY; CDR2 reads FYNNEI. The CDR3 extends over 11 amino acids. The CDR3 reads CASKSYYEQYF. For the CDR3, the DNA is TGTGCCAGCAAGTCCTACTACGAGCAGTACTTC.

Remarks on this clone: The junction differs from germline at one of its ends, possibly a read error. The chain uses TRBV7-7 and TRBJ2-2; D remains ambiguous. Looked up from germline, CDR1 is SSHAT and CDR2 is FNYEAQ (reference sequence). CDR3 length: 13 residues. CDR3 nucleotides: TGTGCTAGCAGCTTGCACTGGTCCGGGGAGCTGTTTTTT. Translated, it gives CASSLHWSGELFF.

The chain couples TRBV5-1 to TRBJ1-1, with 7 bases aligning to TRBD1. Per germline, CDR1 SGHRS and CDR2 YFSETQ. With V trimmed by 3 bases and J by 1 base, 6 bases remained unmatched. There are 15 residues in the CDR3. The CDR3 here is CASSWMGQSNTEAFF. The CDR3 nucleotides are TGCGCCAGCAGCTGGATGGGACAGTCGAACACTGAAGCTTTCTTT. Full variable domain (rest looked up from reference TRBV5-1 and TRBJ1-1): KAGVTQTPRYLIKTRGQQVTLSCSPISGHRSVSWYQQTPGQGLQFLFEYFSETQRNKGNFPGRFSGRQFSNSRSEMNVSTLELGDSALYLCASSWMGQSNTEAFFGQGTRLTVV.

This chain uses TRBV10-3 with TRBJ2-7, with 10 bases matching TRBD1. J was trimmed by 5 bases and V by 7 bases; bases with no gene match: 8. CDR1 and CDR2 from the germline V gene are ENHRY and SYGVKD. There are 14 residues in the CDR3. In DNA, the CDR3 is TGTGCCATCAAAGGGGACAGGGGTCTCGACGAGCAGTACTTC. It encodes CAIKGDRGLDEQYF.

The chain links TRBV18 to TRBJ1-6, with 7 bases aligning to TRBD1. Germline V gene data show CDR1 as KGHSH and CDR2 as LQKENI. The CDR3 is 17 residues long. V was clipped by 2 bases and J by 6 bases; unmatched bases: 10. The CDR3 DNA is TGTGCCAGCTCACCAACCGGGACAGCCCGAATTAATTCACCCCTCCACTTT. Translating it yields CASSPTGTARINSPLHF.

The CDR3 region has the DNA TGTGCCAGCACCCCGGGCGGCCCCCTCCACTTT. Translation: CASTPGGPLHF. This rearrangement joins TRBV7-2 to TRBJ1-6, with no clear D. The CDR3 runs 11 residues. V lost 7 bases, J lost 13 bases, and 11 bases lay in between. The germline CDR1 and CDR2 sequences are SGHTA and FQGNSA.

Concerning this clone: The same CDR3 arises from other DNA sequences in this sample as well. This chain connects TRBV30 to TRBJ2-3; 7 bases are shared with TRBD2. Trimming cost V 0 bases and J 0 bases; bases outside gene matches: 0. The CDR3 contains 14 residues. Germline V CDR1 and CDR2: GTSNPN, SVGIG (reference sequence). The CDR3 sequence: CAWSVGGSTDTQYF. CDR3 DNA sequence: TGTGCCTGGAGTGTGGGGGGGAGCACAGATACGCAGTATTTT. Based on the CDR3 plus reference TRBV30 and TRBJ2-3, the full variable domain is SQTIHQWPATLVQPVGSPLSLECTVEGTSNPNLYWYRQAAGRGLQLLFYSVGIGQISSEVPQNLSASRPQDRQFILSSKKLLLSDSGFYLCAWSVGGSTDTQYFGPGTRLTVL.

The count of this clone is one. The V gene is TRBV7-9, the J gene TRBJ1-3, with D tentatively TRBD1 (6 bases). Per the germline V gene, CDR1 is SEHNR and CDR2 is FQNEAQ (reference sequence). The CDR3 sequence is 12 residues long. V was shortened by 2 bases and J by 9 bases, with 8 bases between the two germline ends. In DNA, the CDR3 is TGTGCCAGCAGCTTACAGGGGACCACCATATATTTT. This translates into CASSLQGTTIYF.

The V gene is TRBV6-5, the J gene TRBJ2-7, with 7 bases identical to TRBD1. The V gene's germline CDR1 is MNHEY and CDR2 SVGAGI. CDR3 length: 12 amino acids. J lost 2 bases, V lost 8 bases, and 3 bases had no gene match. The DNA of the CDR3 is TGTGCCAGCCGACAGGGAGCCTACGAGCAGTACTTC. Protein product: CASRQGAYEQYF.

V gene TRBV11-2 combines with J gene TRBJ1-1; 10 bases align to TRBD1. The CDR3 totals 15 residues. The germline V gene has CDR1 SGHAT and CDR2 FQNNGV. The ends lost 7 bases at V and 1 base at J; junction bases unmatched: 6. As DNA, the CDR3 is TGTGCCAGCATTGACAGGGGGCATGGGAACACTGAAGCTTTCTTT. It translates to CASIDRGHGNTEAFF. Full variable domain (outside the CDR3, taken from reference TRBV11-2 and TRBJ1-1): EAGVAQSPRYKIIEKRQSVAFWCNPISGHATLYWYQQILGQGPKLLIQFQNNGVVDDSQLPKDRFSAERLKGVDSTLKIQPAKLEDSAVYLCASIDRGHGNTEAFFGQGTRLTVV.

The chain carries TRBV5-1 and TRBJ2-1; TRBD2 aligns across 9 bases. V lost 0 bases, J lost 9 bases, and 7 bases stayed unmatched. CDR1 is SGHRS and CDR2 is YFSETQ in the germline V gene. The CDR3 totals 15 residues. The CDR3 here is CASSLAATRGGEQFF. The CDR3 nucleotides read TGCGCCAGCAGCTTGGCCGCGACGCGGGGGGGTGAGCAGTTCTTC.

The V and J genes are TRBV30 and TRBJ1-6; D unclear. The germline V gene has CDR1 GTSNPN and CDR2 SVGIG (reference sequence). The CDR3 length is 13 residues. V lost 0 bases to trimming and J lost 5 bases, with 5 bases between them. CDR3: CAWSVLNNSPLHF. The CDR3 DNA is TGTGCCTGGAGTGTACTGAATAATTCACCCCTCCACTTT.

This chain connects TRBV5-1 to TRBJ1-1, with a weak D call TRBD1 (5 bases). V was clipped by 0 bases and J by 0 bases, with 6 bases between them. Per the germline V gene, CDR1 is SGHRS and CDR2 is YFSETQ. This CDR3 region has 14 residues. CDR3 nucleotide sequence: TGCGCCAGCAGCTTGGAGGGGATGAACACTGAAGCTTTCTTT. This translates into CASSLEGMNTEAFF.

This chain joins TRBV28 and TRBJ1-6; no clear D. The germline V gene has CDR1 MDHEN and CDR2 SYDVKM. Trimming pared 6 bases from V and 14 bases from J, leaving 11 bases between. The CDR3 runs to 11 residues. The CDR3 region is CASSHLGTLHF. The CDR3 DNA follows: TGTGCCAGCAGCCATCTCGGGACCCTCCACTTT.

The chain uses TRBV4-2 and TRBJ2-3; the match to TRBD1 covers 10 bases. V dropped 5 bases and J dropped 5; count of bases not matched to a gene: 4. CDR3 size: 14 residues. Germline loops: CDR1 LGHNA, CDR2 YNFKEQ. The DNA for the CDR3 is TGTGCCAGCAGCTCCGGGACAGGGGAAGATACGCAGTATTTT. The encoded protein is CASSSGTGEDTQYF.

The CDR3 here is CASRVDGGTTGYTF. CDR3 nucleotides: TGTGCCAGCAGGGTAGACGGGGGGACGACAGGCTACACCTTC. This chain links TRBV2 with TRBJ1-2, with D perhaps matching TRBD1 (5 bases). Trimming left V 6 bases short and J 8 bases short, with 19 bases between. This CDR3 comprises 14 residues. Germline V gives CDR1 SNHLY, CDR2 FYNNEI.

The CDR3 loop is CASSWRQGGGGEFF. In nucleotides, the CDR3 is TGTGCCAGCAGTTGGAGACAGGGGGGAGGTGGGGAGTTCTTC. This chain uses TRBV6-5 with TRBJ2-1; 9 bases fit TRBD1. This CDR3 is 14 amino acids long. V was pared by 4 bases and J by 14 bases, with 12 bases of the junction left unmatched. Looked up from germline, CDR1 is MNHEY and CDR2 is SVGAGI.

CDR3 in amino acids: CASSLLGQNTEAFF. The CDR3 DNA follows: TGCGCCAGCAGCTTGTTGGGCCAAAACACTGAAGCTTTCTTT. The chain links TRBV5-1 to TRBJ1-1, with D hard to call. With 1 base removed from V and 2 bases from J, the gap between germline ends came to 9 bases. The CDR3 runs to 14 residues. The germline V gene encodes CDR1 SGHRS and CDR2 YFSETQ. The variable domain in full, with the rest retrieved from reference TRBV5-1 and TRBJ1-1, is KAGVTQTPRYLIKTRGQQVTLSCSPISGHRSVSWYQQTPGQGLQFLFEYFSETQRNKGNFPGRFSGRQFSNSRSEMNVSTLELGDSALYLCASSLLGQNTEAFFGQGTRLTVV.

The chain has TRBV6-4 and TRBJ1-1; 8 bases are shared with TRBD1. With 9 bases clipped from V and 7 bases from J, the junction kept 10 bases outside the gene matches. CDR1 is MRHNA, CDR2 SNTAGT, per germline. The CDR3 runs to 13 residues. The DNA for the CDR3 is TGTGCCAGTCGTGGACAGGGAGCAGGTGAAGCTTTCTTT. This translates into CASRGQGAGEAFF.

This sequence joins TRBV9 and TRBJ2-2; 9 nucleotides agree with TRBD2. This CDR3 region has 16 residues. CDR1 is SGDLS and CDR2 is YYNGEE in the germline V gene. The J segment lost 4 bases and the V segment lost 0 bases, leaving 4 bases of the junction unmatched. The CDR3 loop reads CASSVEAGGPTGELFF. The CDR3 region has the DNA TGTGCCAGCAGCGTAGAGGCGGGGGGGCCCACCGGGGAGCTGTTTTTT.

Here the CDR3 DNA reads TGTGCCAGCAGCTTAGACAGCACTGGAAACACCATATATTTT. Translation: CASSLDSTGNTIYF. The V gene is TRBV7-9, the J gene TRBJ1-3; D ambiguous. V was cut by 1 base and J by 2 bases, with 6 bases left in between. CDR3 length: 14 amino acids. Per germline, CDR1 SEHNR and CDR2 FQNEAQ (reference sequence).

The J gene is TRBJ1-1, the V gene TRBV7-2, with unresolved D. The CDR3 is made up of 12 amino acids. Germline V gives CDR1 SGHTA, CDR2 FQGNSA. Trimming cost V 8 bases and J 3 bases, with 10 bases left between them. The CDR3 here is CASSLGYTEAFF. The CDR3 region has the DNA TGTGCCAGCTCCCTCGGGTACACTGAAGCTTTCTTT.

The gene calls are TRBV6-5 and TRBJ2-7; no definite D call. The CDR3 length is 14 residues. The germline CDR1 and CDR2 sequences are MNHEY and SVGAGI. V lost 0 bases and J 2 bases, leaving 8 bases between the germline ends. Written as DNA, the CDR3 is TGTGCCAGCAGTTACTCCGGACCGGCCTACGAGCAGTACTTC. As protein: CASSYSGPAYEQYF.

The rearrangement joins TRBV7-9 to TRBJ2-1; 8 bases match TRBD2. With V trimmed by 4 bases and J by 4 bases, 3 bases remained unmatched. The germline V gene encodes CDR1 SEHNR and CDR2 FQNEAQ (reference sequence). The CDR3 loop spans 14 amino acids. Here the CDR3 DNA reads TGTGCCAGCAGCTCCCGGGGGGGTTACAATGAGCAGTTCTTC. Its translation is CASSSRGGYNEQFF. The full variable domain, rest sourced from reference TRBV7-9 and TRBJ2-1, is DTGVSQNPRHKITKRGQNVTFRCDPISEHNRLYWYRQTLGQGPEFLTYFQNEAQLEKSRLLSDRFSAERPKGSFSTLEIQRTEQGDSAMYLCASSSRGGYNEQFFGPGTRLTVL.